The 8 T cell receptor beta chains in this list originate from one sample, sequenced in a study of CD8 T cells in ankylosing spondylitis. In TCRdb, the 5' RACE reads were re-called with MiXCR into one record per CDR3 protein. The sample yields approximately 260,000 distinct CDR3 sequences, about 20% seen once. Specimen: blood, either unsorted or a sorted T cell fraction (not recorded which). These receptor sequences come from a male donor with ankylosing spondylitis or in good health (not recorded which).

The chain carries TRBV28 and TRBJ2-2, with D possibly TRBD2 on 6 matching bases. In germline, CDR1 is MDHEN, CDR2 SYDVKM. The CDR3 has 16 amino acids. The V end was cut by 3 bases, the J end by 4 bases, with 15 bases between. CDR3 sequence reads: CASSFGREFITGELFF. The DNA for the CDR3 is TGTGCCAGCAGTTTTGGACGGGAGTTTATCACCGGGGAGCTGTTTTTT.

The chain couples TRBV29-1 to TRBJ2-7; D remains unclear. CDR3 size: 13 residues. The germline V gene encodes CDR1 SQVTM and CDR2 ANQGSEA. V lost 1 base and J 5 bases, leaving 12 bases between the germline ends. CDR3: CSVEVEHWNEQYF. DNA of the CDR3: TGCAGCGTTGAAGTTGAGCACTGGAACGAGCAGTACTTC.

This clonotype showed up just a few times. The CDR3 nucleotides are TGCAGTGCTAGGTGGAGGTACCGCTCCTATAATTCACCCCTCCACTTT. Protein sequence: CSARWRYRSYNSPLHF. The rearrangement joins TRBV20-1 to TRBJ1-6; D gene unclear. Trimming shortened V by 3 bases and J by 0 bases, and 12 bases separated the two germline ends. Germline V gives CDR1 DFQATT, CDR2 SNEGSKA (reference sequence). The CDR3 extends over 16 amino acids.

This clonotype was detected ten times or more. The chain has TRBV7-3 and TRBJ2-1, with D tentatively TRBD1 or TRBD2 (5 bases each). The germline V and J ends were trimmed by 6 bases and 4 bases, with 16 bases remaining between them. Per germline, CDR1 SGHTA and CDR2 FQGTGA. This CDR3 has 15 residues. The CDR3 nucleotides read TGTGCCAGCAGTCCAGGGACCCTTGTGTACAATGAGCAGTTCTTC. As protein: CASSPGTLVYNEQFF.

V is TRBV5-5 and J is TRBJ2-7; TRBD1 is a possible D gene (6 bases). Germline values: CDR1 SGHKS, CDR2 YYEKEE (reference sequence). The germline V and J ends were trimmed by 0 bases and 3 bases, with 13 bases remaining between them. This CDR3 has 15 amino acids. For the CDR3, the DNA is TGTGCCAGCAGCTTGGAGGCAGGGGCGTACTACGAGCAGTACTTC. Translated: CASSLEAGAYYEQYF.

The chain has TRBV20-1 and TRBJ2-7; 13 positions match TRBD2. This CDR3 spans 19 amino acids. Trimming cost V 6 bases and J 4 bases; bases outside gene matches: 21. Per germline, CDR1 DFQATT and CDR2 SNEGSKA (reference sequence). The CDR3 sequence: CSANDPGTSGVLVRYEQYF. CDR3 nucleotides: TGCAGTGCGAACGATCCGGGGACTAGCGGGGTTTTGGTACGTTACGAGCAGTACTTC.

This clonotype has just a few counts. The chain carries TRBV29-1 and TRBJ2-3; D is ambiguous. The V and J ends lost 4 bases and 4 bases respectively, with 18 bases between them. The CDR3 consists of 15 residues. The germline gives CDR1 SQVTM, CDR2 ANQGSEA. CDR3 bases: TGCAGCGTTGGACCGATCCCCAGTGGGCCAGATACGCAGTATTTT. This translates into CSVGPIPSGPDTQYF.

In this sample, this clonotype turned up a few times. The J gene is TRBJ1-2, the V gene TRBV27, with TRBD1 matching 7 bases. Germline V gene sequence: CDR1 MNHEY, CDR2 SMNVEV (reference sequence). The CDR3 sequence is 14 residues long. Trimming cost V 5 bases and J 6 bases; bases outside gene matches: 9. CDR3 loop: CASSITRGADGYTF. The CDR3 bases are TGTGCCAGCAGTATAACCAGGGGGGCTGATGGCTACACCTTC.